The T cell receptor (beta chain) under discussion was sequenced for a study of cytotoxic CD8 clonotypes in ibrutinib-treated CLL. Background on the study: Included were 11 to 12 relapsed/refractory and about 14 treatment-naive patients, of whom about 18 were IGHV unmutated.

Cryopreserved PBMCs supplied approximately 1.9 micrograms of genomic DNA for TCR beta libraries. Broader study findings: Ibrutinib response saw clonality rise, and progression saw it return toward baseline. Higher circulating CD8+ T-cell counts strongly accompanied higher baseline clonality, above age-matched healthy donors.

Data came from immunoSEQ multiplex PCR; TCRdb stores just in-frame clones and leaves some out. The top ten hold 20% of the sample, which has 45,000 to 70,000 clones, around 60% seen once. From germline, CDR1 is SNHLY and CDR2 FYNNEI. This CDR3 contains 12 residues. Trimming removed 4 bases from V and 4 bases from J, with 8 bases in between. Concerning this clone itself: Its antigen is as yet unknown.

Material: PBMCs, obtained after 24 months of ibrutinib treatment. The source of this sequence is a human donor with chronic lymphocytic leukemia. This chain uses TRBV2 with TRBJ2-7; D remains ambiguous. CDR3 sequence reads: CASSVAEYEQYF. The CDR3 DNA is TGTGCCAGCAGTGTCGCTGAATACGAGCAGTACTTC.